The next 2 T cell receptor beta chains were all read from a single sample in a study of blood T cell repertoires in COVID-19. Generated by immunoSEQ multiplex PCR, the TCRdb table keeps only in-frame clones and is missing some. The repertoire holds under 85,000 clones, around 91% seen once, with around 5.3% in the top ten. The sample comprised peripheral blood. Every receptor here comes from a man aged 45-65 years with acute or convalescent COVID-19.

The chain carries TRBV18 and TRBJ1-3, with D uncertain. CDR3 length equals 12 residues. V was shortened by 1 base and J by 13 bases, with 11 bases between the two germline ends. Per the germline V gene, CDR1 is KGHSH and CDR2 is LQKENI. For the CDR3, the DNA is TGTGCCAGCTCACCACAACCAGGCACGATATATTTT. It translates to CASSPQPGTIYF.

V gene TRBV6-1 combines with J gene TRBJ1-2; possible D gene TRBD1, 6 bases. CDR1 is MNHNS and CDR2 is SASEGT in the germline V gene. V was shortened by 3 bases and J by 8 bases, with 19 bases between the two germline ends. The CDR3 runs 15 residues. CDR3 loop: CASSDGWGHRVGYTF. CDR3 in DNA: TGTGCCAGCAGTGACGGTTGGGGGCACCGGGTCGGCTACACCTTC.